The T cell receptor beta chain under discussion was sequenced for a study of blood T cell repertoires in COVID-19. In germline, CDR1 is SGHAT, CDR2 FQNNGV. V lost 1 base to trimming and J lost 2 bases, with 17 bases between them. The CDR3 is 18 residues long. As processed by the authors: Amplification of reference gene primers was used by the study to estimate nucleated cell counts. This table comes from immunoSEQ multiplex PCR, and its TCRdb copy is limited to in-frame clones, with some not included. V and J calls and clone size are given by that table; D and trimming were obtained from the DNA. The sample lists approximately 330,000 clones; 65% to 90% were seen once.

The sequencing input was PBMCs or T cells enriched from blood (not recorded which). This chain connects TRBV11-2 to TRBJ2-2; D is perhaps TRBD2 (5 bases). This TCR came from a woman aged 40 to 55 with acute COVID-19. The CDR3, as DNA: TGTGCCAGCAGCTTAGGTGGAGGACCCTACCTAAACACCGGGGAGCTGTTTTTT. Translating it yields CASSLGGGPYLNTGELFF.